A selection of T cell receptor beta chains follows, all from one sample in a study of blood T cell repertoires in COVID-19. TCRdb's table, derived via immunoSEQ multiplex PCR, lists solely in-frame clones and lacks some. Among 200,000 to 250,000 clones listed, around 86% were seen once. Source material: peripheral blood. These receptors all come from a man in his 60s with acute or convalescent COVID-19. Both conserved end residues are part of each CDR3. The order of the fields is J gene, D gene, V gene, clone size, CDR3 DNA, CDR3 protein. The D gene is left open where the match is weak. Rows give clone size only sometimes, using once, few, many, or a class for an expanded clone.

j_call: TRBJ2-1; d_call: -; v_call: TRBV10-2; clone_size: -; cdr3_nt: TGCGCCAGCAGTGAAATTAGCCAGGAGCAGTTCTTC; cdr3_aa: CASSEISQEQFF
j_call: TRBJ2-7; d_call: -; v_call: TRBV14; clone_size: -; cdr3_nt: TGTGCCAGCAGCCAAGGAGTTAGCGGCCCCTACGAGCAGTACTTC; cdr3_aa: CASSQGVSGPYEQYF
j_call: TRBJ1-1; d_call: -; v_call: TRBV7-6; clone_size: -; cdr3_nt: TGTGCCAGCGGAACAGGTCAAGGAGGGGCTTTCTTT; cdr3_aa: CASGTGQGGAFF
j_call: TRBJ1-1; d_call: TRBD1; v_call: TRBV28; clone_size: -; cdr3_nt: TGTGCCAGCAGTTTACAGGGGGCGCGGAACACTGAAGCTTTCTTT; cdr3_aa: CASSLQGARNTEAFF
j_call: TRBJ2-6; d_call: -; v_call: TRBV6-2/TRBV6-3; clone_size: once; cdr3_nt: TGTGCCAGCAGTTACTCGGGACTGCTCCCGGCCAACGTCCTGACTTTC; cdr3_aa: CASSYSGLLPANVLTF
j_call: TRBJ1-5; d_call: -; v_call: TRBV19; clone_size: -; cdr3_nt: TGTGCCAGTAGTTTTTCGGGACAACCCAATCAGCCCCAGCATTTT; cdr3_aa: CASSFSGQPNQPQHF
j_call: TRBJ2-1; d_call: TRBD2; v_call: TRBV10-2; clone_size: -; cdr3_nt: TGCGCCAGCAGCCTAGGACTAGCCGTATACAATGAGCAGTTCTTC; cdr3_aa: CASSLGLAVYNEQFF
j_call: TRBJ2-7; d_call: -; v_call: TRBV16; clone_size: -; cdr3_nt: TGTGCCAGCAGCCAATTCAGGACAGACCCCTACGAGCAGTACTTC; cdr3_aa: CASSQFRTDPYEQYF
j_call: TRBJ2-1; d_call: TRBD1; v_call: TRBV9; clone_size: -; cdr3_nt: TGTGCCAGCAGCTTAGCCGGACAGGGGGCAAGGAGTGAGCAGTTCTTC; cdr3_aa: CASSLAGQGARSEQFF
j_call: TRBJ1-6; d_call: -; v_call: TRBV7-2; clone_size: -; cdr3_nt: TGTGCCAGCAGCTTATGGGGGGTGGAGAATTCACCCCTCCACTTT; cdr3_aa: CASSLWGVENSPLHF
j_call: TRBJ2-3; d_call: TRBD1; v_call: TRBV18; clone_size: -; cdr3_nt: TGTGCCAGCTCAATGACAGGGGTCACAGATACGCAGTATTTT; cdr3_aa: CASSMTGVTDTQYF
j_call: TRBJ2-5; d_call: TRBD2; v_call: TRBV6-1; clone_size: -; cdr3_nt: TGTGCCAGCAGTGAAGTGGGCGGGGGGGCCGGCCAAGAGACCCAGTACTTC; cdr3_aa: CASSEVGGGAGQETQYF
j_call: TRBJ1-1; d_call: TRBD1; v_call: TRBV27; clone_size: -; cdr3_nt: TGTGCCAGCAGTGAGACAGGGGGCCAGTACACTGAAGCTTTCTTT; cdr3_aa: CASSETGGQYTEAFF
j_call: TRBJ2-3; d_call: -; v_call: TRBV27; clone_size: -; cdr3_nt: TGTGCCAGCAGTTTGACATCGGATACGCAGTATTTT; cdr3_aa: CASSLTSDTQYF
j_call: TRBJ1-4; d_call: -; v_call: TRBV7-8; clone_size: -; cdr3_nt: TGTGCCAGCAGCTTAGAGGCGGGGGCGCAATTTGGACTGTTTTTT; cdr3_aa: CASSLEAGAQFGLFF
j_call: TRBJ2-5; d_call: -; v_call: TRBV5-6; clone_size: -; cdr3_nt: TGTGCCAGCAGACCTCGAAGGGGTACGACCCAAGAGACCCAGTACTTC; cdr3_aa: CASRPRRGTTQETQYF
j_call: TRBJ1-1; d_call: -; v_call: TRBV28; clone_size: -; cdr3_nt: TGTGCCAGCAGTTTATTCTCAGGGGCTCACACTGAAGCTTTCTTT; cdr3_aa: CASSLFSGAHTEAFF
j_call: TRBJ2-7; d_call: TRBD2; v_call: TRBV7-3; clone_size: -; cdr3_nt: TGTGCCAGCAGCCTAACAGGACTAGCCCACGAGCAGTACTTC; cdr3_aa: CASSLTGLAHEQYF
j_call: TRBJ2-1; d_call: TRBD1; v_call: TRBV29-1; clone_size: -; cdr3_nt: TGCAGCGTAGGACAGGGCCATGAGCAGTTCTTC; cdr3_aa: CSVGQGHEQFF
j_call: TRBJ1-5; d_call: TRBD1; v_call: TRBV6-5; clone_size: once; cdr3_nt: TGTGCCAGCAGCCCGGACAGGGCAAACAATCAGCCCCAGCATTTT; cdr3_aa: CASSPDRANNQPQHF
j_call: TRBJ1-4; d_call: -; v_call: TRBV5-1; clone_size: -; cdr3_nt: TGCGCCAGCAGCTTGGTCACGGATGAAAAACTGTTTTTT; cdr3_aa: CASSLVTDEKLFF
j_call: TRBJ1-1; d_call: -; v_call: TRBV7-6; clone_size: -; cdr3_nt: TGTGCCAGCAGCTTAGCGCACAGGGCTGAAGCTTTCTTT; cdr3_aa: CASSLAHRAEAFF
j_call: TRBJ1-2; d_call: -; v_call: TRBV10-3; clone_size: -; cdr3_nt: TGTGCCATCAGCCGAAACAGCCTTGCTAACTATGGCTACACCTTC; cdr3_aa: CAISRNSLANYGYTF
j_call: TRBJ1-6; d_call: -; v_call: TRBV18; clone_size: -; cdr3_nt: TGTGCCAGCTCACTCGACAGTGGTAGAATTTCACCCCTCCACTTT; cdr3_aa: CASSLDSGRISPLHF
j_call: TRBJ2-1; d_call: TRBD2; v_call: TRBV3-1/TRBV3-2; clone_size: -; cdr3_nt: TGTGCCAGCAGCCCCACCCTAGCGGGGGCGTACAATGAGCAGTTCTTC; cdr3_aa: CASSPTLAGAYNEQFF
j_call: TRBJ2-2; d_call: -; v_call: TRBV9; clone_size: -; cdr3_nt: TGTGCCAGCAGCGTTTTGAGAGTGAGCACCGGGGAGCTGTTTTTT; cdr3_aa: CASSVLRVSTGELFF
j_call: TRBJ2-1; d_call: TRBD1; v_call: TRBV7-2; clone_size: -; cdr3_nt: TGTGCCAGCAGCTTAGGCCGGGACAGGGTGGTGAGGGATGAGCAGTTCTTC; cdr3_aa: CASSLGRDRVVRDEQFF
j_call: TRBJ2-2; d_call: -; v_call: TRBV30; clone_size: -; cdr3_nt: TGTGCCTGGAGGGAGCATCCGGGGGAGCTGTTTTTT; cdr3_aa: CAWREHPGELFF
j_call: TRBJ2-7; d_call: -; v_call: TRBV6-5; clone_size: once; cdr3_nt: TGTGCCAGCAGTTACTCGCCAGATTCCTACGAGCAGTACTTC; cdr3_aa: CASSYSPDSYEQYF
j_call: TRBJ2-7; d_call: TRBD1; v_call: TRBV7-8; clone_size: -; cdr3_nt: TGTGCCAGCAGCCCCTATGAGACAGGGGCCTACGAGCAGTACTTC; cdr3_aa: CASSPYETGAYEQYF
j_call: TRBJ1-5; d_call: TRBD1; v_call: TRBV5-8; clone_size: once; cdr3_nt: TGTGCCAGCAGCCCGGGACAGGTATATAGCAATCAGCCCCAGCATTTT; cdr3_aa: CASSPGQVYSNQPQHF
j_call: TRBJ1-1; d_call: TRBD1; v_call: TRBV19; clone_size: -; cdr3_nt: TGTGCCAGTAGTTCTAGGAGACAGGGGAGGAACACTGAAGCTTTCTTT; cdr3_aa: CASSSRRQGRNTEAFF
j_call: TRBJ2-7; d_call: -; v_call: TRBV28; clone_size: -; cdr3_nt: TGTGCCAGCAGTTCCCGGGGGGACAGGTTCTACGAGCAGTACTTC; cdr3_aa: CASSSRGDRFYEQYF
j_call: TRBJ2-5; d_call: TRBD2; v_call: TRBV7-2; clone_size: -; cdr3_nt: TGTGCCAGCAGCCATACTAGCGGGGGGGGTCGAGAGACCCAGTACTTC; cdr3_aa: CASSHTSGGGRETQYF
j_call: TRBJ2-1; d_call: TRBD2; v_call: TRBV5-1; clone_size: -; cdr3_nt: TGCGCCAGCAGCCCGAGAGGACTAGCGGGCACCTACAATGAGCAGTTCTTC; cdr3_aa: CASSPRGLAGTYNEQFF
j_call: TRBJ2-3; d_call: TRBD1; v_call: TRBV5-1; clone_size: -; cdr3_nt: TGCGCCAGCGGTACACAGGGGGCGCGGGCAGATACGCAGTATTTT; cdr3_aa: CASGTQGARADTQYF
j_call: TRBJ1-2; d_call: TRBD1; v_call: TRBV18; clone_size: -; cdr3_nt: TGTGCCAGCTCACCGGACAGGGGGTTATATGGCTACACCTTC; cdr3_aa: CASSPDRGLYGYTF
j_call: TRBJ1-1; d_call: TRBD1; v_call: TRBV6-6; clone_size: -; cdr3_nt: TGTGCCAGCAGTCGAGGGACAGGGGCTGAAGCTTTCTTT; cdr3_aa: CASSRGTGAEAFF
j_call: TRBJ1-1; d_call: -; v_call: TRBV7-2; clone_size: -; cdr3_nt: TGTGCCAGCAGCTTAGGGGTTTCCAGGTCGAACACTGAAGCTTTCTTT; cdr3_aa: CASSLGVSRSNTEAFF
j_call: TRBJ2-5; d_call: -; v_call: TRBV19; clone_size: -; cdr3_nt: TGTGCCAGTAGTATAAGCGGCCGTGCCACCCGGGAGACCCAGTACTTC; cdr3_aa: CASSISGRATRETQYF
j_call: TRBJ1-4; d_call: TRBD1; v_call: TRBV5-1; clone_size: -; cdr3_nt: TGCGCCAGCAGCCCCGAGGGGACAGGGAATGAAAAACTGTTTTTT; cdr3_aa: CASSPEGTGNEKLFF
j_call: TRBJ1-1; d_call: TRBD1; v_call: TRBV19; clone_size: -; cdr3_nt: TGTGCCAGTAGTTCCCCGGGACAGGGAAACACTGAAGCTTTCTTT; cdr3_aa: CASSSPGQGNTEAFF
j_call: TRBJ2-3; d_call: -; v_call: TRBV19; clone_size: -; cdr3_nt: TGTGCCAGTAGTATCCGGGGGGATACGCAGTATTTT; cdr3_aa: CASSIRGDTQYF
j_call: TRBJ1-4; d_call: TRBD1; v_call: TRBV9; clone_size: -; cdr3_nt: TGTGCCAGCAGCATAACGACAGGGTCAAATGAAAAACTGTTTTTT; cdr3_aa: CASSITTGSNEKLFF
j_call: TRBJ2-2; d_call: -; v_call: TRBV19; clone_size: -; cdr3_nt: TGTGCCAGTAGTCGAATGCAGGGCCACACCGGGGAGCTGTTTTTT; cdr3_aa: CASSRMQGHTGELFF
j_call: TRBJ1-3; d_call: -; v_call: TRBV27; clone_size: -; cdr3_nt: TGTGCCAGCAGGCCAACAGGGCCCGGAAACACCATATATTTT; cdr3_aa: CASRPTGPGNTIYF
j_call: TRBJ2-7; d_call: -; v_call: TRBV14; clone_size: -; cdr3_nt: TGTGCCAGCAGCCAAGGCGTCGGAGGGTACGAGCAGTACTTC; cdr3_aa: CASSQGVGGYEQYF
j_call: TRBJ2-7; d_call: -; v_call: TRBV3-1/TRBV3-2; clone_size: -; cdr3_nt: TGTGCCAGCACCGGGACTCCTAACTACGAGCAGTACTTC; cdr3_aa: CASTGTPNYEQYF